Below, 2 T cell receptor beta chains from the same sample are listed, as sequenced in a study of T cell responses to AZD1222 COVID-19 vaccine. The repertoire was sequenced with immunoSEQ multiplex PCR; TCRdb's copy has only in-frame clones and lacks some. The data show 160,000 or so clones, more than 75% seen once. The sample consisted of peripheral blood, taken 28 days after the second AZD1222 dose. The receptors were sampled from an adult who received the AZD1222 COVID-19 vaccine.

The table lists this clone with a few counts. The chain carries TRBV11-1 and TRBJ1-2; D is uncertain. V was shortened by 2 bases and J by 8 bases, with 12 bases between the two germline ends. The CDR3 loop spans 13 amino acids. Germline loops: CDR1 SGHAT, CDR2 FQDESV (reference sequence). The CDR3 DNA reads TGTGCCAGCAGCTTACCAGGAAACATCGGCTACACCTTC. It yields the protein CASSLPGNIGYTF.

This chain connects TRBV6-2 or TRBV6-3 to TRBJ1-6; D gene unclear. Germline CDR1 is MNHEY and CDR2 is SVGEGT. The CDR3 contains 12 residues. The V gene lost 4 bases and the J gene lost 14 bases, with 12 bases spanning the gap. CDR3 nucleotides: TGTGCCAGCAGTTTAGGTGCGTTCACCCTCCACTTT. Its translation is CASSLGAFTLHF.